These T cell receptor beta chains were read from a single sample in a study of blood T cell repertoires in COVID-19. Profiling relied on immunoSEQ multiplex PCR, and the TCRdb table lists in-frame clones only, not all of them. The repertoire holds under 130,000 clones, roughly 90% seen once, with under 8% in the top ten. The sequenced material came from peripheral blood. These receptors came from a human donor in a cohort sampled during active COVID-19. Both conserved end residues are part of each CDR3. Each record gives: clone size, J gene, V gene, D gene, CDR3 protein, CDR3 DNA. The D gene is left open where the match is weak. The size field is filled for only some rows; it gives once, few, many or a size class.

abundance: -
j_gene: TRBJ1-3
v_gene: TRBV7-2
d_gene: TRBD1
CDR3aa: CASSLTGGRTGNTIYF
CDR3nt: TGTGCCAGCAGCCTTACAGGGGGCAGAACTGGAAACACCATATATTTT

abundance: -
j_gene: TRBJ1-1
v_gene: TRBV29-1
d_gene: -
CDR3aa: CSVEWGRGTNTEAFF
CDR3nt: TGCAGCGTTGAATGGGGCAGGGGTACGAACACTGAAGCTTTCTTT

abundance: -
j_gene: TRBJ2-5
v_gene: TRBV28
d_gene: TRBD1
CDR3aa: CASSSMGTAEETQYF
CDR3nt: TGTGCCAGCAGTTCAATGGGGACAGCTGAAGAGACCCAGTACTTC

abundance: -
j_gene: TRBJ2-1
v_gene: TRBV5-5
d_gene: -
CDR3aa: CASSLMRTTSFKQFF
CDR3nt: TGTGCCAGCAGCTTGATGAGGACTACTAGCTTTAAGCAGTTCTTC

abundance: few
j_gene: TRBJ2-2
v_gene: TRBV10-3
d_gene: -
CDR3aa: CAISGLTTTGELFF
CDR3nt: TGTGCCATCAGTGGCTTGACAACCACCGGGGAGCTGTTTTTT

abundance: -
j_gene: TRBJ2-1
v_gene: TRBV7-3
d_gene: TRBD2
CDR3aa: CASSLTAGGNEQFF
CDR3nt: TGTGCCAGCAGCTTAACGGCGGGAGGGAATGAGCAGTTCTTC

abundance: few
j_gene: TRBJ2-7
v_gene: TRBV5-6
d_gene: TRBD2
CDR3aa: CASSSTSGPYEQYF
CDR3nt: TGTGCCAGCAGCTCGACTAGCGGACCCTACGAGCAGTACTTC

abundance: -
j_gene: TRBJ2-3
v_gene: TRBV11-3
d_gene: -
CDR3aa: CASSLSSANTDTQYF
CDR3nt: TGTGCCAGCAGCTTATCTAGCGCGAACACAGATACGCAGTATTTT

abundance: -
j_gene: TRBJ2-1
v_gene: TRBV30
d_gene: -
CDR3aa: CAWSKRQYNEQFF
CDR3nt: TGTGCCTGGAGTAAGCGACAGTACAATGAGCAGTTCTTC

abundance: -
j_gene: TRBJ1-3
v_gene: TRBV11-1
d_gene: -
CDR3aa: CASSLLVAGAGNTIYF
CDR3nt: TGTGCCAGCAGCTTATTGGTAGCCGGAGCTGGAAACACCATATATTTT

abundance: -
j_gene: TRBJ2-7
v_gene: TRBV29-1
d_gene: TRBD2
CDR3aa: CSVRSGGFLEQYF
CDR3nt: TGCAGCGTTCGTAGCGGGGGATTCCTCGAGCAGTACTTC

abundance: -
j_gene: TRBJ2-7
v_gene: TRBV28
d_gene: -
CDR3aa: CASSLGGSREQYF
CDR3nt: TGTGCCAGCAGTTTAGGGGGGAGCCGCGAGCAGTACTTC

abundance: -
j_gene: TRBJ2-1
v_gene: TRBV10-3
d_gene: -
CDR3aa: CAISGLSNEQFF
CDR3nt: TGTGCCATCTCGGGACTGTCAAATGAGCAGTTCTTC

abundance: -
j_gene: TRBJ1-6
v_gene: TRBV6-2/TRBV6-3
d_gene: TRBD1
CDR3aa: CASSYPADRGSFYSSPLHF
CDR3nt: TGTGCCAGCAGTTACCCGGCCGACAGGGGGAGTTTTTATAGTTCACCCCTCCACTTT

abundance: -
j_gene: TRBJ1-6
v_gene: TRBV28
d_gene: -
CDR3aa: CASSLVRDHSPLHF
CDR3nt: TGTGCCAGCAGTTTAGTCAGGGATCATTCACCCCTCCACTTT

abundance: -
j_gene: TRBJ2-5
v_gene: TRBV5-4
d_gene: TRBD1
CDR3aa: CASSLEGQGRFIETQYF
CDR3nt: TGTGCCAGCAGCTTGGAGGGACAGGGAAGGTTTATAGAGACCCAGTACTTC

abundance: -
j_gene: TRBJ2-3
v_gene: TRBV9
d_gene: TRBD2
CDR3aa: CASGRNGLGTGGDTQYF
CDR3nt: TGTGCCAGCGGAAGAAATGGGCTCGGGACGGGAGGAGATACGCAGTATTTT

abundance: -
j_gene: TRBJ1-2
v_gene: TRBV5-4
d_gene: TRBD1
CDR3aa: CASSQGQGAVYYGYTF
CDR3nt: TGTGCCAGCAGCCAAGGACAGGGGGCGGTTTACTATGGCTACACCTTC

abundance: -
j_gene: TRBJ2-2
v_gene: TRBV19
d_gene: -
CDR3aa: CASSTDRLLTGELFF
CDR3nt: TGTGCCAGTAGTACCGACAGGCTCTTAACCGGGGAGCTGTTTTTT

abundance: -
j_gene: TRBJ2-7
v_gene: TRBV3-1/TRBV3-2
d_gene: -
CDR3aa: CASSRGQRLSYEQYF
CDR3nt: TGTGCCAGCAGCCGAGGACAGCGACTCTCCTACGAGCAGTACTTC

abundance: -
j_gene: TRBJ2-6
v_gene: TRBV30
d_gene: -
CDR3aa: CAWSAYSGANVLTF
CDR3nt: TGTGCCTGGAGTGCCTACTCTGGGGCCAACGTCCTGACTTTC

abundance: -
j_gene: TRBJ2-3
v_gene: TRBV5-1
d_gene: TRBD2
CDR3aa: CASSLGTSGSSDTQYF
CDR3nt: TGCGCCAGCAGCTTGGGGACTAGCGGGAGTAGCGATACGCAGTATTTT

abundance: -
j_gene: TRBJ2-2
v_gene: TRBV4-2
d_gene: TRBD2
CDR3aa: CASSRGTSGNTGELFF
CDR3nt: TGTGCCAGCAGCCGAGGGACTAGCGGGAACACCGGGGAGCTGTTTTTT

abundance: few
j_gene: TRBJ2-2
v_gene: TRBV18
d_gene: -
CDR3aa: CASSQSGTATGELFF
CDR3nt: TGTGCCAGCTCCCAGAGCGGAACAGCCACCGGGGAGCTGTTTTTT

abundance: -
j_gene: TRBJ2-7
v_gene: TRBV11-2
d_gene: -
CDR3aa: CASSLGTGGRGDYEQYF
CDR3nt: TGTGCCAGCAGCTTAGGTACCGGTGGCAGGGGTGACTACGAGCAGTACTTC

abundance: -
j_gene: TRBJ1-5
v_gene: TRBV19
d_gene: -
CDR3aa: CASNSYSNQPQHF
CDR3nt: TGTGCCAGTAACAGCTATAGCAATCAGCCCCAGCATTTT

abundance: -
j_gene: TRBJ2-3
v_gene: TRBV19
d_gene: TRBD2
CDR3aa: CASSIDPPGLAGEGDTQYF
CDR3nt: TGTGCCAGTAGTATAGATCCCCCGGGACTAGCGGGAGAGGGAGATACGCAGTATTTT

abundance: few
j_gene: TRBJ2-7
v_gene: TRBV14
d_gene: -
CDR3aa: CASSQGQSYEQYF
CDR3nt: TGTGCCAGCAGCCAAGGCCAGTCCTACGAGCAGTACTTC

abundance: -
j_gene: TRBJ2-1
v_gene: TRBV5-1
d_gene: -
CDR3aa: CASSLGPGNEQFF
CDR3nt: TGCGCCAGCAGCTTGGGGCCAGGGAATGAGCAGTTCTTC

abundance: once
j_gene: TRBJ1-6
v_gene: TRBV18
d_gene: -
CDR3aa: CASHSGGDYSPLHF
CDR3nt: TGTGCCAGCCACTCCGGGGGGGACTATTCACCCCTCCACTTT

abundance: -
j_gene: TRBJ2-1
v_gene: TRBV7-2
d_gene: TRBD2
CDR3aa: CASSIQAGGPPYNEQFF
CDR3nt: TGTGCCAGCAGCATTCAAGCGGGGGGGCCCCCTTACAATGAGCAGTTCTTC

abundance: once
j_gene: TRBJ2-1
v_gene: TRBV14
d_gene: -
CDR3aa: CASSQDGPFTYNEQFF
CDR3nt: TGTGCCAGCAGCCAAGATGGCCCTTTTACCTACAATGAGCAGTTCTTC

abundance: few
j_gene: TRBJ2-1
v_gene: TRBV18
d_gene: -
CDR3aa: CASSPNSGDEQFF
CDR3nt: TGTGCCAGCTCACCAAATTCCGGGGATGAGCAGTTCTTC